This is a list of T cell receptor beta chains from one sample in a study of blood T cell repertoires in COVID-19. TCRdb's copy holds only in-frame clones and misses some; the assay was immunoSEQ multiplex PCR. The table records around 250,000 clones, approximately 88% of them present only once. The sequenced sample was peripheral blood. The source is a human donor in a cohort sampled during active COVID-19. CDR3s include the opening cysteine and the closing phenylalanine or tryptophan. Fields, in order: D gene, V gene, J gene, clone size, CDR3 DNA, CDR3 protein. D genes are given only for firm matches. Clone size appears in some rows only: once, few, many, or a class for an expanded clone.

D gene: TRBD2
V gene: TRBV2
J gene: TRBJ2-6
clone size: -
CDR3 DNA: TGTGCCAGCAGTGAAAGCGGGACTGGGGCCAACGTCCTGACTTTC
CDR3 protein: CASSESGTGANVLTF

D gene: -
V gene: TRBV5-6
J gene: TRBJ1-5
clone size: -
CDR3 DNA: TGTGCCAGCAGCGGGGACCAGGGGCAGCCCCAGCATTTT
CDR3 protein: CASSGDQGQPQHF

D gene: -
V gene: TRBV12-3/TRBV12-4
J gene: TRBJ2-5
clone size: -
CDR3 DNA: TGTGCCAGCAGTTCCATTGAGGGCGTGACCCAGTACTTC
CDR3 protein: CASSSIEGVTQYF

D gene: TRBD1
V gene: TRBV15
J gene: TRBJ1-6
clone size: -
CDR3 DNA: TGTGCCACCCGGGACAGGGAAGGTTCACCCCTCCACTTT
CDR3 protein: CATRDREGSPLHF

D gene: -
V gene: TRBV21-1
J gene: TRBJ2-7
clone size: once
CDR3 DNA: TGTGCCAGCAGCTTAACCGGGAGGCCCTCCGAGCAGTACTTC
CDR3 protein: CASSLTGRPSEQYF

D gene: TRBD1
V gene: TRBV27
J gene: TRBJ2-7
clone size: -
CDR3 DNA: TGTGCCAGCAGGCGTACAGGGGGACCCTACGAGCAGTACTTC
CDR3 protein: CASRRTGGPYEQYF

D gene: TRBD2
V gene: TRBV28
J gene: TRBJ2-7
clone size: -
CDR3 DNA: TGTGCCAGCGCCAAAATTGGGACTACCCAACCCTACGAGCAGTACTTC
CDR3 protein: CASAKIGTTQPYEQYF

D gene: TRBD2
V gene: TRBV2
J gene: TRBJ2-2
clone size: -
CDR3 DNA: TGTGCCGGCTCAGGGAGGACTAGGTCTACCGGGGAGCTGTTTTTT
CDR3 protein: CAGSGRTRSTGELFF

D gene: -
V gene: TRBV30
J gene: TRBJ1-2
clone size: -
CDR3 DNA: TGTGCCTGGAGTGCCAGCTATGGGCCCCTGTATGGCTACACCTTC
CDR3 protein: CAWSASYGPLYGYTF

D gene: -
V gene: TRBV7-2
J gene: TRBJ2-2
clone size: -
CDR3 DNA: TGTGCCAGCAGCTCGTCGACGGGGGGCCGCGAGCTGTTTTTT
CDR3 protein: CASSSSTGGRELFF

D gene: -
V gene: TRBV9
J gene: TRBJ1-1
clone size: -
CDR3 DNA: TGTGCCAGCAGCGTAGAAGGATCAGGGGAGACTGAAGCTTTCTTT
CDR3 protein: CASSVEGSGETEAFF

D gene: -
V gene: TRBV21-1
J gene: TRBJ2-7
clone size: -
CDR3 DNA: TGTGCCAGCAGCAAAGTGGGCACTTACGAGCAGTACTTC
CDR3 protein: CASSKVGTYEQYF

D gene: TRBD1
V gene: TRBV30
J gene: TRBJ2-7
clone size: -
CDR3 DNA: TGTGCCTGGAGTCATGGGACAGGAGGTTACGAGCAGTACTTC
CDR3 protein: CAWSHGTGGYEQYF

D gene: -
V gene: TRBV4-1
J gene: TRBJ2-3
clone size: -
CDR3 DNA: TGCGCCAGCAGCCAAGAAGGGGCTAGACCCACAGATACGCAGTATTTT
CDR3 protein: CASSQEGARPTDTQYF

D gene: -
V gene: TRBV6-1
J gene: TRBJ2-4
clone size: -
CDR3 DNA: TGTGCCAGCAGTGAGACATTAGCCAAAAACATTCAGTACTTC
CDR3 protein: CASSETLAKNIQYF

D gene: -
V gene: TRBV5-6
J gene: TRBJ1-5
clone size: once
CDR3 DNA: TGTGCCAGCAGCTACTACCCAGTTGGGGCTCAGCCCCAGCATTTT
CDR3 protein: CASSYYPVGAQPQHF

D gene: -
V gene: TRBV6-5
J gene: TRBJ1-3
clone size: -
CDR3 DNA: TGTGCCAGCAGTTACCGGTCAGGGCGAGGAAACACCATATATTTT
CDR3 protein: CASSYRSGRGNTIYF

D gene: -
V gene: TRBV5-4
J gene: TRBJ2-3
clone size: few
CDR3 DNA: TGTGCCAGCAGCTTGGACCTCGGGGATACGCAGTATTTT
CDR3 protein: CASSLDLGDTQYF

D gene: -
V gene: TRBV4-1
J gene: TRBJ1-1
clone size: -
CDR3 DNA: TGCGCCAGCAGCCCCGCCGGGGAATCCACTGAAGCTTTCTTT
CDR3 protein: CASSPAGESTEAFF

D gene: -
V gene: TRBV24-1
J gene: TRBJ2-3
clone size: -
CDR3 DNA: TGTGCCACCAGTGATCTTCGGGACTCTTTTAAGGTGACAGATACGCAGTATTTT
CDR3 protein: CATSDLRDSFKVTDTQYF

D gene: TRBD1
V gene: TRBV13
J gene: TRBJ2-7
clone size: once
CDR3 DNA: TGTGCCAGCAGCTTAGGCCCTAACCGGGACAGGACCTACGAGCAGTACTTC
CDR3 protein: CASSLGPNRDRTYEQYF

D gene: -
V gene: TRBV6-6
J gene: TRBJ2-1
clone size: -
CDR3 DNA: TGTGCCAGCAGTTACTCCGGCAGGGGCTATGAGCAGTTCTTC
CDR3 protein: CASSYSGRGYEQFF

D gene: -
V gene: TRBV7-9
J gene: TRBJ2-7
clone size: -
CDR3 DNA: TGTGCCAGCGCAGGGGCCGAGCAGTACTTC
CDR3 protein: CASAGAEQYF

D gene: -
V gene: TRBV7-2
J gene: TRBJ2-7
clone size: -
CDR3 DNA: TGTGCCAGCAGCTCCCCTATGACATCCTACGAGCAGTACTTC
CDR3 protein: CASSSPMTSYEQYF

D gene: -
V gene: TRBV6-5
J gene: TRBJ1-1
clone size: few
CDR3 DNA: TGTGCCAGCAGTCACCCGGAGATGAACACTGAAGCTTTCTTT
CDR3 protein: CASSHPEMNTEAFF

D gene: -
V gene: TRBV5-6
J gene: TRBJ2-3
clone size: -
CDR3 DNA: TGTGCCAGCAGCTTCCCGCAGGGGTGGACAGATACGCAGTATTTT
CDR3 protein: CASSFPQGWTDTQYF

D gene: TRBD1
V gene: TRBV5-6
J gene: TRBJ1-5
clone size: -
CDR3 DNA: TGTGCCAGCAGTAGGGGACAGGGACATCAGCCCCAGCATTTT
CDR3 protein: CASSRGQGHQPQHF

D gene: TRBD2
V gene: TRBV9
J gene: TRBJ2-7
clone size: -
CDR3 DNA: TGTGCCAGCAGCCCGGGACTAGCGGGAGACCCTTGGGAGAACGAGCAGTACTTC
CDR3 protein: CASSPGLAGDPWENEQYF

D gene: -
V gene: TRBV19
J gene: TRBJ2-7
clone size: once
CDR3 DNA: TGTGCCAGTAGTATAGTAGAGGGCGAGCAGTACTTC
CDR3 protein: CASSIVEGEQYF

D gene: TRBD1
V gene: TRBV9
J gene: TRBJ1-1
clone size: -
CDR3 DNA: TGTGCCAGCAGCGTGCGACAGGGGGGAACTGAAGCTTTCTTT
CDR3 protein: CASSVRQGGTEAFF

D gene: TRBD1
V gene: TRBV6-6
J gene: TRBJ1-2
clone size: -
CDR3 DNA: TGTGCCAGCAGGAACCCGGGACAGGATTATGGCTACACCTTC
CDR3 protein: CASRNPGQDYGYTF

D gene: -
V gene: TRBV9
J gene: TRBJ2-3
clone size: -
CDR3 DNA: TGTGCCAGCAGCGTAGAGTCAGGCACAGATACGCAGTATTTT
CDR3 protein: CASSVESGTDTQYF

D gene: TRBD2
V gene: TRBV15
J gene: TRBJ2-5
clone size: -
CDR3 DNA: TGTGCCACCAGCAGAGCCCTAGCGGGAGAGACCCAGTACTTC
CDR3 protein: CATSRALAGETQYF

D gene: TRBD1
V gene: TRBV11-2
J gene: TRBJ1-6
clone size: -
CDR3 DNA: TGTGCCAGCAGCACCAGGACAGGGAACGGATCACCCCTCCACTTT
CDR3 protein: CASSTRTGNGSPLHF

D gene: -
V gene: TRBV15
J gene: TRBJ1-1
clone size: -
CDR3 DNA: TGTGCCACCAGCAGAGATCGTGCGCCGGCTTTCTTT
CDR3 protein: CATSRDRAPAFF

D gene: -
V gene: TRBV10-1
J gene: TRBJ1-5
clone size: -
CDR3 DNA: TGCGCCAGCAGTGGGACAGACTCCAGCAATCAGCCCCAGCATTTT
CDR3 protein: CASSGTDSSNQPQHF

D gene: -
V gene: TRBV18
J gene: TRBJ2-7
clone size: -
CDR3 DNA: TGTGCCAGCTCACCAATCGAGACCTACGAGCAGTACTTC
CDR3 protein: CASSPIETYEQYF

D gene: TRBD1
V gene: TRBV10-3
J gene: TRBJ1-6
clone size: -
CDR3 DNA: TGTGCCATCGAAGACGGGACAGCAAATTCACCCCTCCACTTT
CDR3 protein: CAIEDGTANSPLHF

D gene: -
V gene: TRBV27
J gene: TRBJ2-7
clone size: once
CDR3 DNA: TGTGCCAGCGGATACAGGGAAATCACCTACGAGCAGTACTTC
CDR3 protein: CASGYREITYEQYF

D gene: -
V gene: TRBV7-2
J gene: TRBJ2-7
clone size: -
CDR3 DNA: TGTGCCAGCAGCTTAGGGCTAGGTCTCTACGAGCAGTACTTC
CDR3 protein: CASSLGLGLYEQYF

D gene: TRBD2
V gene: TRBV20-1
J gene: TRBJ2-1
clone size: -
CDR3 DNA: TGCAGTGCTAGTGAGGCTAGCGGGGGGCGGGGAAATGAGCAGTTCTTC
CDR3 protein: CSASEASGGRGNEQFF